This TCR beta chain was captured in a study of blood T cell repertoires in COVID-19. Study-level background: Sites in the United States, Italy and Spain provided acute and convalescent COVID-19 samples. PBMCs, B-cell-depleted T cells, or T cells provided the cDNA or gDNA that made up the material.

As processed by the authors: Estimation of nucleated cell counts was performed using reference gene primer amplification. Measured with immunoSEQ multiplex PCR; TCRdb has only the in-frame clones, and not every one. Clone size and V and J calls were adopted from that table, with D and trimming inferred from the DNA. The sample records about 500,000 clones, about 88% being singletons. The CDR3 loop spans 12 amino acids. Trimming removed 3 bases at V and 4 bases at J, with 9 bases between. In germline, CDR1 is DFQATT, CDR2 SNEGSKA (reference sequence). Sequencing was carried out using peripheral blood. The gene calls are TRBV20-1 and TRBJ1-2; D is ambiguous. This TCR was recovered from a man aged 18 to 30 with COVID-19, enrolled during active disease. The CDR3 loop reads CSASGRLYGYTF. CDR3 coding DNA: TGCAGTGCTAGTGGTAGACTCTATGGCTACACCTTC.